The 10 T cell receptor beta chains given below trace back to one sample, sequenced in a study of blood T cell repertoires in COVID-19. Clones were sequenced by immunoSEQ multiplex PCR, and TCRdb holds only the in-frame ones, with some missing. The sample contains around 43,000 clones, around 85% of which appear only once. The material sequenced was peripheral blood. These receptors all stem from an elderly woman with acute or convalescent COVID-19.

V usage is TRBV25-1 and J usage is TRBJ2-7; 14 bases map to TRBD2. Germline V CDR1 and CDR2: MGHDK, SYGVNS. The CDR3 covers 16 residues. V dropped 5 bases and J dropped 6; count of bases not matched to a gene: 9. The CDR3 spells CASSLGTSGSISEQYF. The DNA for the CDR3 is TGTGCCAGCAGTCTAGGGACTAGCGGGAGCATAAGCGAGCAGTACTTC.

DNA of the CDR3: TGTGCCAGCAGGTACGGACAGGGTGGGCCTGGCTACACCTTC. This gives the protein CASRYGQGGPGYTF. The chain links TRBV6-5 to TRBJ1-2, with 8 positions matching TRBD1. The CDR3 is made up of 14 amino acids. Germline loops: CDR1 MNHEY, CDR2 SVGAGI. V gave up 6 bases and J gave up 7 bases; unmatched junction bases: 10.

The gene calls are TRBV19 and TRBJ2-1; TRBD1 agrees at 7 bases. V trimming: 4 bases; J trimming: 6 bases; junction bases outside the gene matches: 3. The CDR3 contains 13 residues. From germline, CDR1 is LNHDA and CDR2 SQIVND (reference sequence). The CDR3 protein is CASSKTGSNEQFF. The CDR3 DNA sequence: TGTGCCAGTAGTAAGACAGGGAGCAATGAGCAGTTCTTC. Based on the CDR3 plus reference TRBV19 and TRBJ2-1, the full variable domain is DGGITQSPKYLFRKEGQNVTLSCEQNLNHDAMYWYRQDPGQGLRLIYYSQIVNDFQKGDIAEGYSVSREKKESFPLTVTSAQKNPTAFYLCASSKTGSNEQFFGPGTRLTVL.

The chain recombines TRBV19 with TRBJ2-2, with D perhaps matching TRBD2 (6 bases). The CDR3 is made up of 16 amino acids. V lost 7 bases to trimming and J lost 2 bases, with 17 bases between them. From germline, CDR1 is LNHDA and CDR2 SQIVND (reference sequence). CDR3 region: CASKTTGTPNTGELFF. The CDR3 DNA follows: TGTGCCAGTAAGACCACCGGGACTCCAAACACCGGGGAGCTGTTTTTT. Based on the CDR3 plus reference TRBV19 and TRBJ2-2, the full variable domain is DGGITQSPKYLFRKEGQNVTLSCEQNLNHDAMYWYRQDPGQGLRLIYYSQIVNDFQKGDIAEGYSVSREKKESFPLTVTSAQKNPTAFYLCASKTTGTPNTGELFFGEGSRLTVL.

V is TRBV5-1 and J is TRBJ2-1; possibly TRBD2 for D (5 bases). V shed 0 bases and J shed 0 bases, with 10 bases lying between them. The CDR3 is made up of 16 amino acids. Germline values: CDR1 SGHRS, CDR2 YFSETQ. The CDR3 here is CASSLVAGNSYNEQFF. CDR3 sequence (DNA): TGCGCCAGCAGCTTGGTGGCGGGCAACTCCTACAATGAGCAGTTCTTC. Supplemented by reference TRBV5-1 and TRBJ2-1, the full variable domain reads KAGVTQTPRYLIKTRGQQVTLSCSPISGHRSVSWYQQTPGQGLQFLFEYFSETQRNKGNFPGRFSGRQFSNSRSEMNVSTLELGDSALYLCASSLVAGNSYNEQFFGPGTRLTVL.

The chain combines TRBV28 with TRBJ2-3; 9 nucleotides match TRBD2. The germline V gene encodes CDR1 MDHEN and CDR2 SYDVKM. V shed 6 bases and J 8 bases; nucleotides not matched to a gene: 12. This CDR3 comprises 15 residues. The CDR3, as DNA: TGTGCCAGCAGCGGAAATGAGCGGGGGGTCGGTACGCAGTATTTT. Its translation is CASSGNERGVGTQYF. Drawing the rest from reference TRBV28 and TRBJ2-3, the complete variable domain is DVKVTQSSRYLVKRTGEKVFLECVQDMDHENMFWYRQDPGLGLRLIYFSYDVKMKEKGDIPEGYSVSREKKERFSLILESASTNQTSMYLCASSGNERGVGTQYFGPGTRLTVL.

This clone has just a few counts. J is TRBJ2-5 and V is TRBV28, with TRBD2 identical over 12 bases. CDR1 is MDHEN, CDR2 SYDVKM, per germline. Trimming at V came to 7 bases and at J to 6 bases, leaving 9 bases not matched to a gene. This CDR3 is built from 15 residues. In nucleotides, the CDR3 is TGTGCCAGCATTCCGCAACTAGCGGGAGGTCAGACCCAGTACTTC. Protein sequence: CASIPQLAGGQTQYF.

The chain employs TRBV5-6 and TRBJ1-1; D possibly corresponds to TRBD1 (5 bases). Germline V gives CDR1 SGHDT, CDR2 YYEEEE. The CDR3 has 15 amino acids. V was clipped by 3 bases and J by 0 bases, with 12 bases between them. The CDR3, as DNA: TGTGCCAGCAGCTGGGGCACAGCCATGAACACTGAAGCTTTCTTT. Its protein is CASSWGTAMNTEAFF.

As concerns this clone: Being one base from a much bigger clone, this may be a read error. The V and J genes are TRBV7-2 and TRBJ1-1; the D is unclear. The CDR3 contains 12 residues. The ends were cut back, 1 base at V and 5 bases at J, with 5 bases in the middle. The germline V gene encodes CDR1 SGHTA and CDR2 FQGNSA. The CDR3 DNA reads TGTGCCAGCAGCTTAGACGGGACTGAAGCTTTCTTT. Amino acid sequence: CASSLDGTEAFF.

The chain combines TRBV14 with TRBJ1-1, with no clear D. Germline CDR1 is SGHDN and CDR2 is FVKESK. The length of the CDR3 is 16 residues. The V and J ends lost 1 base and 4 bases respectively, with 16 bases between them. The CDR3 DNA reads TGTGCCAGCAGCCAAGGAACAGCCCCACTCCGCACTGAAGCTTTCTTT. Protein: CASSQGTAPLRTEAFF.